This T cell receptor (beta chain) derives from a study of technical replicates of blood from several donors. Method: immunoSEQ multiplex PCR; TCRdb's copy keeps in-frame clones and lacks some. In the table there are 60,000 to 85,000 clones, roughly 94% of which are singletons. The CDR3 is 12 amino acids. The V gene's germline CDR1 is MNHEY and CDR2 SVGAGI. The sequence came from a human donor in good health. Sequencing used T cells isolated from PBMCs. The V call is TRBV6-5, the J call TRBJ2-5; possibly TRBD1 for D (5 bases). With the DNA end fitting TRBJ2-7 better, the J assignment may be wrong. The CDR3 nucleotides are TGTGCCAGCAGGCGACAGTTCTACGAGCAGTACTTC. Encoded protein: CASRRQFYEQYF.